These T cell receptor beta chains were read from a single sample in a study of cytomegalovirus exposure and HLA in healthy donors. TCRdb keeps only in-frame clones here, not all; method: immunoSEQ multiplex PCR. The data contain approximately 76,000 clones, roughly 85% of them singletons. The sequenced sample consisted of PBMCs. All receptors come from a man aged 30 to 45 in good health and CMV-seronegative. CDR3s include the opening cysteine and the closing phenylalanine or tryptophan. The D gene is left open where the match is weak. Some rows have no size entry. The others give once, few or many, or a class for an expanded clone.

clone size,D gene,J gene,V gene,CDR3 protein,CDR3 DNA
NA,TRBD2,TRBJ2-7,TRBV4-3,CASSQGTGGGSYEQYF,TGCGCCAGCAGCCAAGGTACAGGCGGGGGTAGCTACGAGCAGTACTTC
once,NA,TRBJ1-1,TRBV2,CASSGATTNTEAFF,TGTGCCAGCAGTGGCGCTACTACGAACACTGAAGCTTTCTTT
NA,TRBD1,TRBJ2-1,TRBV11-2,CASRITGGRDEQFF,TGTGCCAGCAGAATAACAGGGGGCCGGGATGAGCAGTTCTTC
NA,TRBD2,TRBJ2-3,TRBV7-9,CTSSSILGLAGARTQYF,TGTACCAGCAGCTCGATATTGGGGCTAGCGGGAGCACGTACGCAGTATTTT
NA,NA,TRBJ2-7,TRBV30,CAWSEGSEQYF,TGTGCCTGGAGTGAGGGGTCCGAGCAGTACTTC
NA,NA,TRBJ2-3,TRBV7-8,CASSLRTGRDTQYF,TGTGCCAGCAGCTTACGGACGGGAAGGGATACGCAGTATTTT
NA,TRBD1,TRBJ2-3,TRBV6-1,CASSGRTGDISTDTQYF,TGTGCCAGCAGTGGCCGGACAGGAGACATTTCCACAGATACGCAGTATTTT
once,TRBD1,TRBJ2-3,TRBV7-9,CASSFGQGADTQYF,TGTGCCAGCAGCTTCGGACAGGGGGCAGATACGCAGTATTTT
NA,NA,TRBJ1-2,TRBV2,CASSVTGYSGYTF,TGTGCCAGCAGCGTTACAGGGTACAGTGGCTACACCTTC
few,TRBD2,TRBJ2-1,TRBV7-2,CASSLDLAGEQFF,TGTGCCAGCAGCTTAGACCTAGCGGGTGAGCAGTTCTTC
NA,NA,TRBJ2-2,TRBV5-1,CATRTFNIANTGELFF,TGCGCCACACGGACTTTTAATATCGCGAACACCGGGGAGCTGTTTTTT
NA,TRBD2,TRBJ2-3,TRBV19,CASSSSGGLTDTQYF,TGTGCCAGTAGTTCGAGCGGGGGTCTCACAGATACGCAGTATTTT
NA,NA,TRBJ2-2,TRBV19,CATRTGERGTGELFF,TGTGCCACCCGGACGGGTGAACGGGGGACCGGGGAGCTGTTTTTT
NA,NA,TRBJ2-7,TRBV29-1,CSVFKGGAEQYF,TGCAGCGTTTTTAAAGGGGGGGCCGAGCAGTACTTC
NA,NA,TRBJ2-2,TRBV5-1,CASSLSPGLTGELFF,TGCGCCAGCAGCCTGAGCCCAGGGCTCACCGGGGAGCTGTTTTTT
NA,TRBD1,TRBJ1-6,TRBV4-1,CASNHILRGRKGSPLHF,TGCGCCAGCAACCATATACTTAGGGGGCGTAAGGGTTCACCCCTCCACTTT
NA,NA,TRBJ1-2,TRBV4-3,CASSQDAGQAFFNYGYTF,TGCGCCAGCAGCCAAGACGCAGGACAAGCCTTCTTTAACTATGGCTACACCTTC
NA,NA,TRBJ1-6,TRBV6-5,CASRKDRYNSPLHF,TGTGCCAGCAGAAAGGACAGATATAATTCACCCCTCCACTTT
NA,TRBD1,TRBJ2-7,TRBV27,CASTPGGSYEQYF,TGTGCCAGCACCCCAGGGGGCTCCTACGAGCAGTACTTC
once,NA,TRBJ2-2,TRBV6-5,CASSYSSSPGELFF,TGTGCCAGCAGTTACTCGTCTAGTCCCGGGGAGCTGTTTTTT
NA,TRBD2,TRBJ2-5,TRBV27,CASSFLGRMETQYF,TGTGCCAGCAGTTTCCTCGGGAGGATGGAGACCCAGTACTTC
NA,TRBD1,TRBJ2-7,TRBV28,CASSWTGETYEQYF,TGTGCCAGCAGTTGGACAGGGGAGACCTACGAGCAGTACTTC
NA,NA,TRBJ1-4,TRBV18,CASSPTQGFGNEKLFF,TGTGCCAGCTCACCCACACAGGGTTTCGGTAATGAAAAACTGTTTTTT
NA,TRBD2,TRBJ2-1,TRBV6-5,CASSYSGGGSYNEQFF,TGTGCCAGCAGTTACTCGGGGGGGGGCTCCTACAATGAGCAGTTCTTC
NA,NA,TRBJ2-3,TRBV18,CASSPRSGISTDTQYF,TGTGCCAGCTCACCCCGGTCAGGCATTAGCACAGATACGCAGTATTTT
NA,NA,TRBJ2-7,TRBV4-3,CASSQQQRDTYYEQYF,TGCGCCAGCAGCCAACAGCAGAGGGACACCTACTACGAGCAGTACTTC
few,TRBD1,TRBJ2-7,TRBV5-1,CASSLGRGTGKGEQYF,TGCGCCAGCAGCTTGGGTAGGGGGACAGGAAAAGGCGAGCAGTACTTC